This note documents a single TCR beta chain sequence. Its matching antigen is unknown. These data originate in a study of CD8 T cells in ankylosing spondylitis. Whole-study results and caveats: Past research had described some motif variants in reactive arthritis synovial fluid and blood. Seemingly characteristic of ankylosing spondylitis blood was a TCR beta motif consisting of under 10 highly homologous variants.

The CDR3 is made up of 15 amino acids. V dropped 2 bases and J dropped 7 bases, with 18 bases sitting between them. Germline CDR1 MNHNS, CDR2 SASEGT. In TCRdb, the 5' RACE reads were re-called with MiXCR into one record per CDR3 protein. This sample carries about 150,000 distinct CDR3 sequences, roughly 44% of them seen once, and the ten largest clones take roughly 15%. The sequencing sample was made of synovial fluid, either unsorted or a sorted T cell fraction (not recorded which). V and J are TRBV6-1 and TRBJ2-7; a possible D gene is TRBD1 (5 bases). The source is a male donor with ankylosing spondylitis. CDR3 region: CASSESEGVVYEQYF. The CDR3 region has the DNA TGTGCCAGCAGTGAATCGGAAGGGGTGGTTTATGAGCAGTACTTC.